The next 12 T cell receptor beta chains were all read from a single sample in a study of T cells in Graves' hyperthyroidism and ophthalmopathy. TCR beta CDR3 sequences were amplified from RNA transcripts. First-round RT-PCR of the TCR CDR3 relied on the HTBI primer set. One entry per CDR3 protein, called by TCRdb with MiXCR from the multiplex PCR reads. In the table there are a few hundred thousand distinct CDR3 sequences, around a sixth of which are singletons. Sequences were obtained from blood. These TCRs come from a woman in her thirties with Graves' hyperthyroidism.

With respect to this clonotype: An end of the junction differs from the germline gene, which may be a read error. This chain uses TRBV6-2 or TRBV6-3 with TRBJ2-4; 15 nucleotides line up with TRBD2. This CDR3 region has 16 residues. Germline loops: CDR1 MNHEY, CDR2 SVGEGT. The CDR3 spells CASSRSEGLAGGLQNF. CDR3 in DNA: TGTGCCAGCAGTCGATCCGAAGGACTAGCGGGAGGGCTTCAGAACTTC.

This clonotype was observed a few times. The rearrangement links TRBV7-2 to TRBJ1-2, with D perhaps matching TRBD1 (5 bases). V was pared by 2 bases and J by 8 bases, with 12 bases between. The V gene's germline CDR1 is SGHTA and CDR2 FQGNSA. This CDR3 has 13 residues. The CDR3 coding sequence is TGTGCCAGCAGCTTAAACCGCGAGGGGGGCTACACCTTC. It is translated as CASSLNREGGYTF.

The chain joins TRBV14 to TRBJ2-7, with 8 positions matching TRBD2. Germline V gene lookup returns CDR1 SGHDN and CDR2 FVKESK. The CDR3 is made up of 18 amino acids. Trimming cost V 1 base and J 2 bases; bases outside gene matches: 13. The chain's CDR3 is CASSQGGYVGTRTYEQYF. CDR3 bases: TGTGCCAGCAGCCAAGGGGGCTATGTGGGGACTAGAACCTACGAGCAGTACTTC. Complete variable domain (other parts from reference TRBV14 and TRBJ2-7): EAGVTQFPSHSVIEKGQTVTLRCDPISGHDNLYWYRRVMGKEIKFLLHFVKESKQDESGMPNNRFLAERTGGTYSTLKVQPAELEDSGVYFCASSQGGYVGTRTYEQYFGPGTRLTVT.

This clonotype has ten or more counts. V usage is TRBV7-8 and J usage is TRBJ2-1; 7 bases match TRBD2. Germline V gene sequence: CDR1 SGHVS, CDR2 FQNEAQ. Trimming took 7 bases from V and 0 from J; bases not matched to a gene: 3. The CDR3 is 14 amino acids. CDR3 bases: TGTGCCAGCATAGCTAGCGGCTCCTACAATGAGCAGTTCTTC. Its protein product is CASIASGSYNEQFF.

This clonotype was observed many times. In nucleotides, the CDR3 is TGTGCCACCAGCAGAGATATGGGGGCCGGCACCGGGGAGCTGTTTTTT. Translation: CATSRDMGAGTGELFF. V usage is TRBV15 and J usage is TRBJ2-2, with D tentatively TRBD1 (6 bases). The CDR3 has 16 amino acids. CDR1 is LNHNV and CDR2 is YYDKDF in the germline V gene (reference sequence). V lost 0 bases and J 4 bases, leaving 12 bases between the germline ends.

The J gene is TRBJ2-3, the V gene TRBV24-1; D possibly matches TRBD1 or TRBD2 (5 bases each). V was cut by 6 bases and J by 0 bases, with 12 bases left in between. The CDR3 spans 15 residues. The germline gives CDR1 KGHDR, CDR2 SFDVKD. The CDR3 protein is CATSKGPPSTDTQYF. CDR3 nucleotide sequence: TGTGCCACCAGTAAGGGACCGCCTAGCACAGATACGCAGTATTTT.

Of note for this clonotype: One end of the junction is discordant with germline, which a read error may explain. The genes are TRBV5-5 and TRBJ2-3, with no clear D. The CDR3 is 14 residues long. Looked up from germline, CDR1 is SGHKS and CDR2 is YYEKEE (reference sequence). CDR3 DNA sequence: TGCGCCAGCAGCCAAGATCGTGCGGCAGATACGCAGTATTTT. Protein sequence: CASSQDRAADTQYF. Complete variable domain (other parts from reference TRBV5-5 and TRBJ2-3): DAGVTQSPTHLIKTRGQQVTLRCSPISGHKSVSWYQQVLGQGPQFIFQYYEKEERGRGNFPDRFSARQFPNYSSELNVNALLLGDSALYLCASSQDRAADTQYFGPGTRLTVL.

This clonotype was picked up many times. This chain connects TRBV7-9 to TRBJ2-5; 7 bases line up with TRBD2. In germline, CDR1 is SEHNR, CDR2 FQNEAQ (reference sequence). The ends lost 1 base at V and 3 bases at J; junction bases unmatched: 8. The CDR3 sequence is 16 residues long. CDR3 residues: CASSLERGGIEETQYF. The CDR3 nucleotides read TGTGCCAGCAGCTTAGAGCGGGGAGGTATAGAAGAGACCCAGTACTTC.

Ten or more counts support this clonotype. The rearrangement joins TRBV27 to TRBJ2-2; 14 nucleotides match TRBD2. Germline lookup yields CDR1 MNHEY and CDR2 SMNVEV (reference sequence). V shed 4 bases, J shed 5 bases, and the junction held 3 bases outside the gene matches. The CDR3 has 16 residues. The CDR3 protein is CASSSTSGRGTGELFF. CDR3 DNA sequence: TGTGCCAGCAGTTCGACTAGCGGGAGGGGAACCGGGGAGCTGTTTTTT.

This clonotype was counted ten times or more. The genes are TRBV20-1 and TRBJ2-1; D is undetermined. In germline, CDR1 is DFQATT, CDR2 SNEGSKA (reference sequence). This CDR3 contains 13 residues. V lost 6 bases to trimming and J lost 6 bases, with 15 bases between them. The CDR3 DNA is TGCAGTGCCGCTAAACCGGCTGGCAATGAGCAGTTCTTC. This codes for CSAAKPAGNEQFF.

This clonotype was seen repeatedly, ten times or more. The chain couples TRBV3-1 to TRBJ2-7, with a weak D call TRBD2 (5 bases). Germline loops: CDR1 LGHDT, CDR2 YNNKEL (reference sequence). The ends were cut back, 0 bases at V and 2 bases at J, with 17 bases in the middle. The CDR3 spans 17 residues. CDR3 in amino acids: CASSQDSLVVATYEQYF. The CDR3 DNA reads as TGTGCCAGCAGCCAAGATAGTTTGGTAGTAGCGACCTACGAGCAGTACTTC.

V gene TRBV11-2 combines with J gene TRBJ2-7, with D perhaps given as TRBD1 or TRBD2 (6 bases each). With 4 bases removed from V and 0 bases from J, the gap between germline ends came to 16 bases. The CDR3 spans 16 residues. Germline loops: CDR1 SGHAT, CDR2 FQNNGV. The CDR3 spells CASSSTRGTISYEQYF. Here the CDR3 DNA reads TGTGCCAGCAGCTCCACACGGGGGACAATCTCCTACGAGCAGTACTTC.